These T cell receptor beta chains were read from a single sample in a study of blood T cell repertoires in COVID-19. This table comes from immunoSEQ multiplex PCR, and its TCRdb copy is limited to in-frame clones, with some not included. This table holds about 180,000 clones, approximately 82% found once. The sequencing sample was made of PBMCs or T cells enriched from blood (not recorded which). Source of these receptors: a woman aged 50 to 60 who had recovered from COVID-19. Each CDR3 is given with its conserved first and last residue. Fields, in order: V gene, J gene, CDR3 protein.

>TRBV5-1|TRBJ2-2
CASQGQRSAGELFF
>TRBV7-9|TRBJ1-6
CASSLGGRESPLHF
>TRBV14|TRBJ2-7
CASSPTGLGYEQYF
>TRBV7-2|TRBJ2-7
CASSLTPSSYEQYF
>TRBV29-1|TRBJ1-1
CSVEGTGGREAFF
>TRBV5-1|TRBJ1-2
CASSLGQQSNYGYTF
>TRBV11-2|TRBJ2-3
CASSLVVLGSSSTDTQYF
>TRBV19|TRBJ1-2
CASSYTGGTTGYTF
>TRBV16|TRBJ2-1
CASSQSVAVYNEQFF
>TRBV15|TRBJ2-7
CATSRDRGPYEQYF
>TRBV28|TRBJ2-7
CASSGAGTAFYEQYF
>TRBV4-2|TRBJ1-1
CASSPSQGSNTEAFF
>TRBV5-1|TRBJ2-3
CASSTLAAYSDTQYF
>TRBV21-1|TRBJ1-5
CASSHRVSNQPQHF
>TRBV10-3|TRBJ1-1
CAIRGYGQGSNTEAFF
>TRBV27|TRBJ2-5
CASSFGGGQGETQYF
>TRBV7-3|TRBJ2-3
CASSQRLAGGTDTQYF
>TRBV27|TRBJ2-5
CASSTPLGGGTQYF
>TRBV25-1|TRBJ1-3
CASSESLRPIYF
>TRBV5-5|TRBJ1-2
CASSLVVGGYGYTF
>TRBV6-2/TRBV6-3|TRBJ2-7
CASSYVSGRAAYEQYF
>TRBV6-5|TRBJ1-5
CASRSGGVGNQPQHF
>TRBV28|TRBJ1-6
CASSGQGRRSPHNSPLHF
>TRBV30|TRBJ1-4
CAWSVGQINEKLFF
>TRBV5-6|TRBJ2-1
CASSLGAAPISYNEQFF
>TRBV2|TRBJ2-1
CASSELAGGPSSYNEQFF
>TRBV7-3|TRBJ2-5
CASSSSPEGTQYF
>TRBV6-5|TRBJ1-6
CASGRDRAENSPLHF
>TRBV7-3|TRBJ2-1
CASSLTGQPGSSYNEQFF
>TRBV19|TRBJ2-1
CASQQGTGGNEQFF
>TRBV7-9|TRBJ2-3
CASSVGSLSGSLTDTQYF
>TRBV6-5|TRBJ2-1
CASSYYGLAGSNEQFF
>TRBV27|TRBJ2-7
CASSARLAGRSSYEQYF
>TRBV27|TRBJ2-2
CASSLFRRESTGELFF
>TRBV4-2|TRBJ1-6
CASSQGFWANSPLHF
>TRBV24-1|TRBJ2-1
CATSDWGLAGGSYEQFF
>TRBV10-3|TRBJ2-5
CAISQPQGGQETQYF
>TRBV4-3|TRBJ2-1
CASSRDLSGLYNEQFF
>TRBV7-2|TRBJ2-1
CASSLQSGSRSYNEQFF
>TRBV6-5|TRBJ2-7
CASSYSSSGEQYF
>TRBV11-1|TRBJ2-3
CASSSTWTGGTDTQYF
>TRBV7-8|TRBJ1-4
CASSPGQGNEKLFF
>TRBV29-1|TRBJ2-4
CSATSTGGSNIQYF
>TRBV10-3|TRBJ2-5
CAMGGQGEETQYF
>TRBV5-1|TRBJ2-5
CATRTSGRGQETQYF